Sequencing of this T cell receptor beta chain was carried out in a study of neoadjuvant anti-PD-1 for oral cavity cancer. Concerning this clone itself: Its matching antigen is unknown.

TCRdb's copy holds only in-frame clones and misses some; the assay was immunoSEQ multiplex PCR. The sample consists of 75,000 to 100,000 clones, roughly four fifths of them appearing once. These oral cavity squamous cell carcinomas were HPV-negative and locally advanced. Blood cells were analyzed directly, without culture or expansion. Germline V lookup: CDR1 MNHNS, CDR2 SASEGT. This CDR3 spans 17 amino acids. Germline trimming cut 0 bases from V and 7 bases from J; bases unmatched to any gene: 8. General study findings and limits: Higher pretreatment blood Treg/Th17 ratios correlated with higher pretreatment blood and lower post-treatment tumor TCRbeta clonality.

The specimen was PBMCs, collected before nivolumab (anti-PD-1) treatment. The chain combines TRBV6-1 with TRBJ1-3, with 11 bases matching TRBD1. The receptor comes from a person between 40 and 85 years old with oral cavity squamous cell carcinoma. The CDR3 DNA reads as TGTGCCAGCAGTGAAGCGCTGGGGACAGGGGGAGGGAACACCATATATTTT. Its translation is CASSEALGTGGGNTIYF.